This TCR beta chain was obtained from a study of CD8+CD57+ T cells in acquired aplastic anemia. Study overall: Sorted CD4+ and CD8+ cell DNA averaged 3.2 ug. Study observations and caveats: About 29 shared CD8+ CDR3s appeared highly expressed within patients' immunodominant clones.

This clonotype was counted many times. Antigen specificity is unknown. The template used for profiling TCR beta VDJ and CDR3 was genomic DNA. TCRdb re-called the reads with MiXCR, one entry per CDR3 protein. The table includes 160,000 or so distinct CDR3 sequences, 71% detected once. Patients sequenced had flow cytometry evidence of CD8+CD57+ cell expansion. At the time of blood sampling, patients had not yet received any therapy. The V segment lost 5 bases and the J segment 4 bases; nucleotides outside the gene matches: 11. The CDR3 length is 17 residues. Germline values: CDR1 MRHNA, CDR2 SNTAGT. Specimen: sorted CD4+, CD8+, or CD8+CD57+ T cells (not recorded which) from PBMCs. The genes are TRBV6-4 and TRBJ2-3, with 11 bases aligning to TRBD2. The sequence came from a human donor with aplastic anemia. The CDR3 region has the DNA TGTGCCAGCAGTCCACTAGCGGGAGAGGCGGGGCCAGATACGCAGTATTTT. Translated: CASSPLAGEAGPDTQYF.